Sequencing of this T cell receptor (beta chain) was carried out in a study of identical twins. Whole-study results and caveats: Abundant cord blood beta clonotypes carried fewer insertions; memory repertoires showed none. Out-of-frame beta sequences exhibited a weaker degree of excess twin sharing.

This clonotype was recorded a few times. Antigen specificity is unknown. TCRdb used MiXCR to reprocess the 5' RACE reads, holding one entry per CDR3 protein. The data hold 1,800,000 or so distinct CDR3 sequences, with roughly 35% observed a single time. Sample: cord blood. The receptor comes from a newborn girl in good health.

This CDR3 is CASRPGTATYNEQFF. DNA of the CDR3: TGTGCCAGCAGACCGGGGACGGCGACCTACAATGAGCAGTTCTTC. The gene calls are TRBV12-3 or TRBV12-4 and TRBJ2-1, with D perhaps TRBD1 or TRBD2 (5 bases each). V dropped 6 bases and J dropped 2 bases, with 14 bases sitting between them. The CDR3 spans 15 residues.